This T cell receptor beta chain derives from a study of blood T cells in healthy people across ages. In terms of origin and age, donors were healthy Caucasian individuals from Russia aged roughly 6 to 90. Per germline, CDR1 MNHEY and CDR2 SVGAGI. The ends lost 2 bases at V and 1 base at J; junction bases unmatched: 10. The CDR3 loop spans 18 amino acids. Alongside a J-beta primer mix, a sample-barcoded 5' primer served in a second PCR lasting about 6 to 12 cycles. Every cDNA was tagged by a template-switch adaptor with 12 random nucleotides. Per sample, CDR3-containing paired-end reads numbered at least 2.5 million. TCRdb processed the 5' RACE reads anew with MiXCR; each CDR3 protein has one entry. The repertoire includes some 1.5 million distinct CDR3 sequences, roughly 27% of them detected once, and more than 6% sits in the top ten.

The sample comprised blood. This chain joins TRBV6-5 and TRBJ2-3, with 9 bases matching TRBD2. The source is a young woman in good health. The CDR3 DNA is TGTGCCAGCAGTTACGGGCTAGCGGGATCAGGAGGCACAGATACGCAGTATTTT. This gives the protein CASSYGLAGSGGTDTQYF.